This T cell receptor beta chain derives from a study of blood T cell repertoires in COVID-19 (TCRdb year 2020). About the full investigation: The collaborator samples originated in the United States, Italy and Spain and spanned the acute and convalescent phases of COVID-19. The prospective study material was composed of cDNA or gDNA derived from T cells, B-cell-depleted T cells, or PBMCs. The dataset comprised deeply sampled blood TCRbeta repertoires from subjects exposed to, actively infected with, or recovered from COVID-19. The repertoires were released in a freely available public database intended as a resource for research on the immune response to SARS-CoV-2. Samples were obtained from the ongoing ImmuneRACE study (first 160 participants) and from about 1,300 subjects provided by 6 global collaborators. The sample metadata nearly always contained a de-identified subject ID, COVID-19 status, age in years and sex. Where HLA class I and class II types were available, the types were taken from metadata supplied by the sample provider, not from assay-based typing. The research as a whole found: The quantity of clinical and demographic metadata differed by source and by participant and was supplied without curation.

To note about this clone: It lacks a known antigen. No quality values exist for individual bases; no much larger clone is one base distant.

At one collaborating source in Seattle, patients were enrolled during active infection and were followed longitudinally through the course of disease. Each collaborating institution followed its own protocols to collect whole blood in K2EDTA tubes. For TCRbeta analysis, collaborator samples were shipped as frozen whole blood, as isolated PBMCs, or as DNA extracted from either sample type. Taken from cysteine to phenylalanine, the CDR3 has 15 residues. Just CDR3 DNA is preserved here, 45 bases in frame from base 1. V ends up 4 bases short and J 10 bases short, with an unmatched junction base count of 13. Sequences SGHTA (CDR1) and FQGTGA (CDR2) are obtained from the germline V gene. TCRbeta CDR3 regions were amplified from genomic DNA by means of the immunoSEQ Assay, a bias-controlled multiplex PCR. In the authors' own workflow: Nucleated cell counts per sample were estimated from amplification of reference gene primers within the assay. Sequence reads were collapsed and filtered to measure the absolute abundance of every unique TCRbeta CDR3 rearrangement. Productive Simpson clonality was computed per sample as the square root of Simpson's diversity index over productive rearrangements. TCRdb retrieved this table from immuneACCESS and kept in-frame rearrangements only. Not all clones are present; in checked studies, unresolved V genes account for under half, and no reason is known for the remainder. That table furnishes V, J and clone size, whereas the DNA furnished D and trimming. Across this sample there are 200,000 to 300,000 clones, with about nine tenths seen only once. The leading ten clones occupy around 0.86% of the sample.

The V and J genes are TRBV7-3 and TRBJ1-1; 9 bases in the middle match TRBD1. Material for sequencing was peripheral blood. The origin of this receptor is a man under 40 with COVID-19, enrolled during active disease. The CDR3 region reads CASSSTTGGISGAFF. The DNA reads as follows: TGTGCCAGCAGCTCTACCACAGGGGGCATATCAGGAGCTTTCTTT.